A single T cell receptor beta chain is shown here with its context. The record originates from a study of blood T cell repertoires in COVID-19. Produced via immunoSEQ multiplex PCR; TCRdb's table is partial and in-frame only. The data show approximately 200,000 clones, around 80% seen once. Seattle-derived patients entered the study during active infection and were followed longitudinally. The TCR comes from a woman aged 80 or over with COVID-19, enrolled during active disease. Sequenced sample: peripheral blood.

In nucleotides, the CDR3 is TGTGCCTGGAGTGGCCAAACAGGGGACACTGAAGCTTTCTTT. Its translation is CAWSGQTGDTEAFF. This rearrangement joins TRBV30 to TRBJ1-1, with TRBD1 matching over 7 bases. The CDR3 contains 14 residues. V trimming: 1 base; J trimming: 3 bases; junction bases outside the gene matches: 5. In germline, CDR1 is GTSNPN, CDR2 SVGIG (reference sequence).